The T cell receptor beta chain under discussion was sequenced for a study of OX40 agonist ivuxolimab in advanced cancers. About the research overall: Among those enrolled, mean age was roughly 62 years (range roughly 23 to 85) and about 82% were male. Of the participants, more than 35% had some prior anti-PD-1, anti-PD-L1 or anti-CTLA-4 therapy, which was allowed. Three dose-escalation patients had partial responses: one with hepatocellular carcinoma and two with cutaneous melanoma. Study results and caveats: The authors also found low normalized T-cell clonal expansion in some nonresponders.

Germline CDR1 GTSNPN, CDR2 SVGIG (reference sequence). The CDR3 covers 14 residues. Between the trimmed V and J ends, which lost 3 bases and 2 bases, there was a span of 11 bases. Details on this clone: The antigen remains undetermined.

The table came from immunoSEQ multiplex PCR; TCRdb's copy has only in-frame clones and leaves some out. In the table there are about 73,000 clones, about 89% of which are singletons. The V and J genes are TRBV30 and TRBJ1-5; no clear D gene. Sample: CD4+ or CD8+ T cells sorted from blood, taken in a trial of the OX40 agonist ivuxolimab. The sequence was collected from an adult with an advanced solid tumor such as melanoma, head and neck, liver or kidney cancer. Written as DNA, the CDR3 is TGTGCCTGGAGGTCGGTGAATGGCAATCAGCCCCAGCATTTT. This translates into CAWRSVNGNQPQHF.